Below are 3 T cell receptor beta chains sequenced from a single sample in a study of T cell repertoires in cytomegalovirus infection. TCRdb re-called the reads through MiXCR, storing one row per CDR3 protein. Of 750,000 to 950,000 distinct CDR3 sequences listed, approximately 32% are singletons. Antigen specificity for these receptors is unknown. The source was cultured CD8+ T cells from PBMCs, collected from culture after CMV antigen stimulation. The receptors stem from a human donor in good health (CMV status not recorded). Some clones in this sample may be carry-over from other donors' samples.

The chain combines TRBV13 with TRBJ2-2, with TRBD1 matching over 8 bases. Trimming removed 5 bases from V and 3 bases from J; junction bases left unmatched: 11. Germline V gene lookup returns CDR1 PRHDT and CDR2 FYEKMQ (reference sequence). The CDR3 consists of 17 residues. This CDR3 is CASSVPTGVIDTGELFF. The CDR3 bases are TGTGCCAGCAGCGTACCGACAGGGGTGATCGACACCGGGGAGCTGTTTTTT.

In the case of this clonotype: The junction and the germline gene differ at one end; a read error may be behind it. The rearrangement uses TRBV4-3 and TRBJ1-6; D is ambiguous. CDR1 is LGHNA and CDR2 is YSLEER in the germline V gene. The CDR3 runs to 16 residues. CDR3 amino acids: CASSQDLPTVNSPLYF. In nucleotides, the CDR3 is TGCGCCAGCAGCCAAGATCTTCCTACCGTCAATTCACCCCTCTACTTT.

The chain has TRBV7-8 and TRBJ2-1; no firm D call. Germline V lookup: CDR1 SGHVS, CDR2 FQNEAQ. The CDR3 length is 11 residues. Trimming took off 1 base at V and 16 bases at J, with 11 bases between the two ends. The CDR3: CASSLVGSRFF. CDR3 coding DNA: TGTGCCAGCAGCTTAGTAGGATCCCGATTCTTC.